This T cell receptor (beta chain) was observed in a study of cytomegalovirus exposure and HLA in healthy donors. Study-wide findings and caveats: It was shown in a later analysis that HLA-associated TCR beta chains were more clonally expanded than other, equally common chains.

V gave up 1 base and J gave up 3 bases, with 7 bases separating them. Per germline, CDR1 MGHRA and CDR2 YSYEKL. There are 13 residues in the CDR3. 60 Vbeta and 13 Jbeta primers were used in PCR. Clones were sequenced by immunoSEQ multiplex PCR, and TCRdb holds only the in-frame ones, with some missing. The data show some 180,000 clones, with roughly 84% seen just once and 0.2% to 0.3% held by the top ten. Worth noting for this clone: The antigen remains unidentified.

The receptor was isolated from a girl under three years old in good health and CMV-seronegative. The specimen was PBMCs. This chain connects TRBV4-1 to TRBJ2-7; D remains unclear. Here the CDR3 DNA reads TGCGCCAGCAGCCAAGTCCCGGGCTACGAGCAGTACTTC. Its translation is CASSQVPGYEQYF.